These T cell receptor beta chains were read from a single sample in a study of T-cell memory formation after mild COVID-19. TCRdb re-called the 5' RACE reads through MiXCR, storing one row per CDR3 protein. Of around 35,000 distinct CDR3 sequences listed, just under 8% are singletons. Sequenced: PBMCs or a T cell subset sorted from them (not recorded which). These receptor sequences come from a man younger than 30 who had mild COVID-19 (a few samples of this study predate the infection). Cell type and time point are not known. Each CDR3 is given with its conserved first and last residue. Each record gives: D gene, J gene, V gene, clone size, CDR3 protein, CDR3 DNA. The D gene is left open where the match is weak. For some rows the clone size is stated as once, few or many, or as a class when expanded; others skip it.

NA	TRBJ1-4	TRBV28	many	CASSSSHRKLFF	TGTGCCAGCAGTTCGTCACATCGGAAACTGTTTTTT
TRBD1	TRBJ2-7	TRBV19	few	CASSLQGAPPGEQYF	TGTGCCAGTAGTCTACAGGGGGCTCCTCCGGGCGAGCAGTACTTC
NA	TRBJ2-5	TRBV7-2	many	CASSRQGEETQYF	TGTGCCAGCAGCCGGCAGGGCGAAGAGACCCAGTACTTC
NA	TRBJ1-5	TRBV6-1	many	CASSEIWQGNQPQHF	TGTGCCAGCAGTGAGATCTGGCAGGGCAATCAGCCCCAGCATTTT
TRBD1	TRBJ1-1	TRBV7-8	many	CASSRATGTVNTEAFF	TGTGCCAGCAGTCGAGCCACCGGGACAGTGAACACTGAAGCTTTCTTT
TRBD1	TRBJ1-4	TRBV15	many	CATSRQGVPNEKLFF	TGTGCCACCAGCCGCCAGGGGGTCCCTAATGAAAAACTGTTTTTT
NA	TRBJ1-5	TRBV19	many	CASSIGQGNQPQHF	TGTGCCAGTAGTATCGGGCAGGGGAACCAGCCCCAGCATTTT
TRBD2	TRBJ2-3	TRBV28	many	CASSTLGGGSDTQYF	TGTGCCAGCAGTACCTTGGGCGGGGGATCGGATACGCAGTATTTT
NA	TRBJ1-2	TRBV4-3	many	CASSQQGVYGYTF	TGCGCCAGCAGTCAACAGGGAGTCTATGGCTACACCTTC
NA	TRBJ1-1	TRBV6-2/TRBV6-3	many	CASSYHGAVNTEAFF	TGTGCCAGCAGTTACCATGGGGCAGTGAACACTGAAGCTTTCTTT
TRBD1	TRBJ2-1	TRBV5-1	many	CASSGTGLADEQFF	TGCGCCAGCAGCGGGACAGGCCTCGCGGATGAGCAGTTCTTC
TRBD2	TRBJ2-7	TRBV3-1	many	CASSQDFGGATYEQYF	TGTGCCAGCAGCCAAGATTTCGGGGGGGCAACCTACGAGCAGTACTTC
NA	TRBJ1-6	TRBV11-1	few	CASSSVGQGNSPLHF	TGTGCCAGCAGCTCTGTTGGTCAGGGGAATTCACCCCTCCACTTT
NA	TRBJ1-1	TRBV7-3	many	CASSNSGLSPTEAFF	TGTGCCAGCAGCAACTCTGGGTTAAGCCCCACTGAAGCTTTCTTT
NA	TRBJ2-7	TRBV4-3	NA	CASSQDPGAGSYEQYF	TGCGCCAGCAGCCAAGATCCAGGGGCTGGCTCCTACGAGCAGTACTTC
TRBD1	TRBJ2-3	TRBV5-1	many	CASSSAGGADTQYF	TGCGCCAGCAGCTCGGCAGGGGGCGCAGATACGCAGTATTTT
NA	TRBJ2-6	TRBV6-2/TRBV6-3	many	CASSYLGPSSGANVLTF	TGTGCCAGCAGTTACTTAGGGCCGAGCTCTGGGGCCAACGTCCTGACTTTC
NA	TRBJ2-5	TRBV25-1	many	CASSMSGAGETQYF	TGTGCCAGCAGCATGTCGGGGGCCGGAGAGACCCAGTACTTC
NA	TRBJ1-2	TRBV5-1	many	CASSLDNYGYTF	TGCGCCAGCAGCTTGGACAACTATGGCTACACCTTC
TRBD1	TRBJ2-1	TRBV5-4	NA	CASSPKLIRQGNNEQFF	TGTGCCAGCAGTCCAAAATTAATTCGACAGGGCAACAATGAGCAGTTCTTC
TRBD1	TRBJ2-3	TRBV4-3	many	CASSQEGDREGPDTQYF	TGCGCCAGCAGCCAAGAAGGGGACAGGGAGGGCCCAGATACGCAGTATTTT
NA	TRBJ1-1	TRBV6-2/TRBV6-3	NA	CACRSRQVPSTEAFF	TGTGCCTGCAGGTCTAGACAAGTCCCGAGTACTGAAGCTTTCTTT
TRBD1	TRBJ2-2	TRBV6-2/TRBV6-3	many	CASSFKVGTATGELFF	TGTGCCAGCAGTTTCAAAGTCGGGACAGCCACCGGGGAGCTGTTTTTT
TRBD1	TRBJ1-5	TRBV6-6	many	CASSGTGYSNQPQHF	TGTGCCAGCAGCGGGACAGGTTATAGCAATCAGCCCCAGCATTTT
NA	TRBJ2-7	TRBV20-1	NA	CSARDAGGPNSYEQYF	TGCAGTGCTAGAGATGCTGGGGGCCCGAACTCCTACGAGCAGTACTTC
NA	TRBJ2-5	TRBV7-2	many	CASSLKGWETQYF	TGTGCCAGCAGCTTAAAGGGCTGGGAGACCCAGTACTTC
NA	TRBJ1-5	TRBV29-1	few	CSVSPGGDQPQHF	TGCAGCGTATCCCCTGGGGGGGATCAGCCCCAGCATTTT
NA	TRBJ2-1	TRBV7-2	NA	CASSLPLRAASSYNEQFF	TGTGCCAGCAGCTTACCCCTGCGAGCGGCCAGCTCCTACAATGAGCAGTTCTTC
NA	TRBJ2-3	TRBV5-1	many	CASSDTSTSTDTQYF	TGCGCCAGCAGCGACACGTCGACCAGCACAGATACGCAGTATTTT
NA	TRBJ2-7	TRBV12-3/TRBV12-4	many	CASSLQGAYEQYF	TGTGCCAGCAGTCTACAGGGAGCCTACGAGCAGTACTTC
TRBD1	TRBJ1-1	TRBV5-1	NA	CASSLVTGDVAEAFF	TGCGCCAGCAGCTTGGTGACAGGGGATGTCGCTGAAGCTTTCTTT
NA	TRBJ1-6	TRBV5-1	many	CASSPGQSLGSPLHF	TGCGCCAGCAGCCCCGGACAATCCCTAGGCTCACCCCTCCACTTT
TRBD2	TRBJ2-6	TRBV6-5	once	CASSLRTSGGPVSGANVLTF	TGTGCCAGCAGTCTGAGGACTAGCGGGGGCCCGGTCTCTGGGGCCAACGTCCTGACTTTC
NA	TRBJ2-1	TRBV7-9	many	CASSLDGPRDEQFF	TGTGCCAGCAGCTTAGATGGACCGAGGGATGAGCAGTTCTTC
NA	TRBJ2-3	TRBV10-2	many	CASSVRADTQYF	TGCGCCAGCAGTGTCCGGGCAGATACGCAGTATTTT
NA	TRBJ2-5	TRBV20-1	many	CSAVHLLGVGETQYF	TGCAGTGCCGTCCACCTTTTGGGGGTAGGGGAGACCCAGTACTTC
TRBD1	TRBJ2-4	TRBV5-4	NA	CASSLLTGGFQYF	TGTGCCAGCAGCCTGTTGACAGGGGGCTTTCAGTACTTC
NA	TRBJ1-6	TRBV9	NA	CASSVDATDKSPLHF	TGTGCCAGCAGCGTAGATGCAACAGATAAATCACCCCTCCACTTT
NA	TRBJ2-7	TRBV4-3	NA	CASSYGANYEQYF	TGCGCCAGCAGCTACGGAGCCAACTACGAGCAGTACTTC
TRBD1	TRBJ2-7	TRBV25-1	few	CASSEWDRVHEQYF	TGTGCCAGCAGTGAATGGGACAGGGTCCACGAGCAGTACTTC
TRBD1	TRBJ2-7	TRBV7-2	many	CASSSRTGDEQYF	TGTGCCAGCAGCTCCCGGACAGGGGACGAGCAGTACTTC
NA	TRBJ2-5	TRBV12-3/TRBV12-4	many	CASRRTRQETQYF	TGTGCCAGCAGAAGGACACGCCAAGAGACCCAGTACTTC